This passage covers 17 T cell receptor beta chains from one sample sequenced in a study of human versus mouse CDR3 diversity and MHC coevolution. Repertoires were generated with immunoSEQ multiplex PCR, while TCRdb's copy carries only in-frame clones and drops some. This table holds 45,000 to 75,000 clones, 94% found once. Material for sequencing was naive CD4+ T cells from blood. Subset described: CD45RO-negative CD62L-positive naive CD4 T cells. The receptor source for this set is a person between 55 and 70 years old in good health.

The CDR3 region is CASSPGQGAMADTQYF. The CDR3 DNA reads as TGTGCCAGCAGCCCCGGACAGGGGGCGATGGCAGATACGCAGTATTTT. The chain joins TRBV7-7 to TRBJ2-3; 11 bases match TRBD1. The V and J ends lost 5 bases and 4 bases, in that order; junction bases with no gene match: 8. This CDR3 comprises 16 residues. Germline V gene data show CDR1 as SSHAT and CDR2 as FNYEAQ (reference sequence).

The chain couples TRBV6-4 to TRBJ2-3; 9 bases fit TRBD2. Germline V gene sequence: CDR1 MRHNA, CDR2 SNTAGT. V shed 3 bases and J 5 bases; nucleotides not matched to a gene: 9. CDR3 length: 16 residues. CDR3 in amino acids: CASSESAGGIQDTQYF. The DNA for the CDR3 is TGTGCCAGCAGTGAATCGGCGGGAGGGATTCAAGATACGCAGTATTTT.

V usage is TRBV29-1 and J usage is TRBJ1-1; 9 bases are a match to TRBD1. From germline, CDR1 is SQVTM and CDR2 ANQGSEA. After removal of 5 bases from V and 8 bases from J, the junction contained 3 bases not matched to a gene. This CDR3 comprises 11 residues. For the CDR3, the DNA is TGCAGCGTTAGGGACAGGGCGGAAGCTTTCTTT. Protein: CSVRDRAEAFF.

The V and J genes are TRBV19 and TRBJ1-3; no definite D call. The CDR3 consists of 13 residues. The germline CDR1 and CDR2 sequences are LNHDA and SQIVND (reference sequence). Trimming left V 8 bases short and J 0 bases short, with 8 bases between. The CDR3 bases are TGTGCCAGTGGAGTGCTCTCTGGAAACACCATATATTTT. Translated, it gives CASGVLSGNTIYF.

CDR3 sequence reads: CASSFTRTGGNEQFF. CDR3 in DNA: TGTGCCAGCAGTTTCACGCGGACAGGGGGCAATGAGCAGTTCTTC. The V gene is TRBV6-5, the J gene TRBJ2-1; TRBD1 matches at 10 bases. The CDR3 covers 15 residues. Germline values: CDR1 MNHEY, CDR2 SVGAGI. The junction had 6 bases not matched to a gene; V was cut back by 4 bases and J by 6 bases.

V is TRBV29-1 and J is TRBJ1-4; the match to TRBD1 covers 11 bases. With V trimmed by 7 bases and J by 7 bases, 5 bases remained unmatched. Germline V CDR1 and CDR2: SQVTM, ANQGSEA. The CDR3 runs to 13 residues. DNA for the CDR3: TGCAGCGCCCGGACAGGGGGCGGTGAAAAACTGTTTTTT. Protein product: CSARTGGGEKLFF.

This chain uses TRBV28 with TRBJ1-2; D remains unclear. Germline V gene data show CDR1 as MDHEN and CDR2 as SYDVKM. This CDR3 has 12 amino acids. V was pared by 5 bases and J by 2 bases, with 6 bases between. In DNA form, the CDR3 reads TGTGCCAGCAGTCCCAGAAACTATGGCTACACCTTC. This sequence encodes CASSPRNYGYTF.

Only one count was recorded for this clone. The chain carries TRBV18 and TRBJ2-7; 12 bases align to TRBD2. This CDR3 has 16 amino acids. Looked up from germline, CDR1 is KGHSH and CDR2 is LQKENI. The ends lost 4 bases at V and 4 bases at J; junction bases unmatched: 8. CDR3 protein: CASSLRLAGDRYEQYF. The CDR3, as DNA: TGTGCCAGCTCACTAAGACTAGCGGGAGATCGGTACGAGCAGTACTTC.

The chain recombines TRBV7-3 with TRBJ2-1, with a weak D call TRBD1 (5 bases). CDR1 and CDR2 from the germline V gene are SGHTA and FQGTGA. The V end was cut by 4 bases, the J end by 6 bases, with 16 bases between. The CDR3 consists of 15 residues. The CDR3 sequence is CASSSSGRVGNEQFF. The CDR3 region has the DNA TGTGCCAGCAGCTCCTCGGGCAGGGTCGGCAATGAGCAGTTCTTC.

The V and J genes are TRBV4-1 and TRBJ2-1, with D possibly being TRBD2 (6 bases). The V and J ends lost 0 bases and 15 bases respectively, with 18 bases between them. From germline, CDR1 is MGHRA and CDR2 YSYEKL. CDR3 length equals 14 residues. CDR3 sequence: CASSQDRGTERPFF. In DNA form, the CDR3 reads TGCGCCAGCAGCCAAGATCGCGGGACGGAAAGGCCGTTCTTC.

The V gene is TRBV9, the J gene TRBJ1-2; tentatively, D is TRBD1 (5 bases). Looked up from germline, CDR1 is SGDLS and CDR2 is YYNGEE. CDR3 length: 15 residues. Trimming took 0 bases from V and 7 from J, leaving 16 bases between them. Written as DNA, the CDR3 is TGTGCCAGCAGCGTAGTCTTAGGGGATGGAGTTGGCTACACCTTC. It encodes CASSVVLGDGVGYTF.

V and J are TRBV5-1 and TRBJ1-3; D may be TRBD1 (6 bases). Trimming took off 7 bases at V and 0 bases at J, with 17 bases between the two ends. The CDR3 is made up of 16 amino acids. Germline V gene data show CDR1 as SGHRS and CDR2 as YFSETQ. CDR3 loop: CASRPGGQSSGNTIYF. CDR3 in DNA: TGCGCCAGCCGACCCGGAGGACAGTCCTCTGGAAACACCATATATTTT.

This chain joins TRBV4-2 and TRBJ1-4, with 7 bases fitting TRBD1. Germline V gene data show CDR1 as LGHNA and CDR2 as YNFKEQ. The CDR3 sequence is 17 residues long. Trimming cost V 6 bases and J 0 bases; bases outside gene matches: 10. The CDR3: CASRAGTDTATNEKLFF. CDR3 coding DNA: TGTGCCAGCAGGGCCGGGACAGATACCGCAACTAATGAAAAACTGTTTTTT.

The rearrangement joins TRBV9 to TRBJ2-7; 11 bases map to TRBD2. This CDR3 comprises 18 residues. Germline lookup yields CDR1 SGDLS and CDR2 YYNGEE. Unmatched junction bases numbered 16, after V lost 0 bases and J lost 8 bases. CDR3 protein: CASSVEGTIAGGPAKQYF. Written as DNA, the CDR3 is TGTGCCAGCAGCGTAGAGGGGACCATAGCGGGAGGGCCGGCTAAGCAGTACTTC. The entire variable domain, with the rest obtained from reference TRBV9 and TRBJ2-7, is as follows: DSGVTQTPKHLITATGQRVTLRCSPRSGDLSVYWYQQSLDQGLQFLIQYYNGEERAKGNILERFSAQQFPDLHSELNLSSLELGDSALYFCASSVEGTIAGGPAKQYFGPGTRLTVT.

The rearrangement uses TRBV2 and TRBJ2-7; D is unclear. Germline values: CDR1 SNHLY, CDR2 FYNNEI. The length of the CDR3 is 13 residues. V dropped 4 bases and J dropped 2 bases, with 9 bases sitting between them. The CDR3 DNA sequence: TGTGCCAGCAGTGGCTCGGTCGCCTACGAGCAGTACTTC. Protein: CASSGSVAYEQYF.

The chain combines TRBV7-9 with TRBJ2-5; D is uncertain. V was pared by 1 base and J by 7 bases, with 10 bases between. There are 13 residues in the CDR3. In germline, CDR1 is SEHNR, CDR2 FQNEAQ (reference sequence). CDR3 in DNA: TGTGCCAGCAGCTTAGGTCCGCGAGGGACCCAGTACTTC. The encoded protein is CASSLGPRGTQYF.

This chain connects TRBV7-6 to TRBJ2-1; 14 nucleotides match TRBD2. The germline CDR1 and CDR2 sequences are SGHVS and FNYEAQ. The junction had 8 bases not matched to a gene; V was cut back by 5 bases and J by 8 bases. This CDR3 contains 16 residues. This CDR3 is CASSKTSGRASDEQFF. In nucleotides, the CDR3 is TGTGCCAGCAGCAAGACTAGCGGGAGGGCCTCAGATGAGCAGTTCTTC.